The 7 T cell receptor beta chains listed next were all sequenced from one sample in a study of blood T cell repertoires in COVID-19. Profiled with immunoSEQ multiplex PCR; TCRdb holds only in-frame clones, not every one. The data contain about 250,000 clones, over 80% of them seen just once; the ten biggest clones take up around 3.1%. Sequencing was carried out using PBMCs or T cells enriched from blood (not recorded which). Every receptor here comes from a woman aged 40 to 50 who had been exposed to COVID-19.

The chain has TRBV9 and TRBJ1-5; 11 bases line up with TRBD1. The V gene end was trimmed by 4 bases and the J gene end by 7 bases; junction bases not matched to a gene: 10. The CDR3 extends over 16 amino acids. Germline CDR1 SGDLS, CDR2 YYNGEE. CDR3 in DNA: TGTGCCAGCAGCACAGGGACAGGGGGAGCGGGGCAGCCCCAGCATTTT. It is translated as CASSTGTGGAGQPQHF. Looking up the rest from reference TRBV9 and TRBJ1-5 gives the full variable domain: DSGVTQTPKHLITATGQRVTLRCSPRSGDLSVYWYQQSLDQGLQFLIQYYNGEERAKGNILERFSAQQFPDLHSELNLSSLELGDSALYFCASSTGTGGAGQPQHFGDGTRLSIL.

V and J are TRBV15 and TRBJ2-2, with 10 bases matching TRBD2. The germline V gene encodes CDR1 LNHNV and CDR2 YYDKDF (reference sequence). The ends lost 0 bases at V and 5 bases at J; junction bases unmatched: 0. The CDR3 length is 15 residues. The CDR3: CATSRELAGTGELFF. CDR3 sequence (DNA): TGTGCCACCAGCAGAGAACTAGCGGGGACCGGGGAGCTGTTTTTT. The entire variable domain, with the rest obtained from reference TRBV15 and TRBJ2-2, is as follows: DAMVIQNPRYQVTQFGKPVTLSCSQTLNHNVMYWYQQKSSQAPKLLFHYYDKDFNNEADTPDNFQSRRPNTSFCFLDIRSPGLGDTAMYLCATSRELAGTGELFFGEGSRLTVL.

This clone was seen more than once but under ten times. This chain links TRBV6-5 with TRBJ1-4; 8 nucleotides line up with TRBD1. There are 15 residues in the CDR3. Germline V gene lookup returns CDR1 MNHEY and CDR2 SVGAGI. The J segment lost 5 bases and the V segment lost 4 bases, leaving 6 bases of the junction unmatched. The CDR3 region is CASSLGTGSNEKLFF. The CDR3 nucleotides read TGTGCCAGCAGTTTGGGGACAGGATCGAATGAAAAACTGTTTTTT.

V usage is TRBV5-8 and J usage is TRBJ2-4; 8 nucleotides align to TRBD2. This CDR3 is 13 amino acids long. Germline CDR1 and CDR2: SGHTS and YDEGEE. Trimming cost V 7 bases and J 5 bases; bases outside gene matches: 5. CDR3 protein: CASPFGGENIQYF. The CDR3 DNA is TGTGCCAGCCCGTTCGGGGGGGAAAACATTCAGTACTTC.

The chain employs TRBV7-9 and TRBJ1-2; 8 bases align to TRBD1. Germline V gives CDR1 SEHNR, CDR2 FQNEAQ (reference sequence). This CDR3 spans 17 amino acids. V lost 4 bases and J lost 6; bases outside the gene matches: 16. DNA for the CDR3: TGTGCCAGCAGCTCGACAAATAAGGGGACAGGCTCCGATGGCTACACCTTC. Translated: CASSSTNKGTGSDGYTF.

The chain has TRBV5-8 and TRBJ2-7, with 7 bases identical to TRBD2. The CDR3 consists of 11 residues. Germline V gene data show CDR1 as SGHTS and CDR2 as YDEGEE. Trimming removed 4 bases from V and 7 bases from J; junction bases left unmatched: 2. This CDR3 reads CASSRTREQYV. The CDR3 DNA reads TGTGCCAGCAGCAGGACTAGGGAGCAGTACGTC.

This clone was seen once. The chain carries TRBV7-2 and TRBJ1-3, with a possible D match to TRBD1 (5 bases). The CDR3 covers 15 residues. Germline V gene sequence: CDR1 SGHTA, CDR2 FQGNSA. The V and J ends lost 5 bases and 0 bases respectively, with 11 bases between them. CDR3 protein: CASSDRGGSGNTIYF. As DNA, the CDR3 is TGTGCCAGCAGCGACCGGGGGGGCTCTGGAAACACCATATATTTT. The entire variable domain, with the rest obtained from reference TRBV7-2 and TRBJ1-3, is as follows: GAGVSQSPSNKVTEKGKDVELRCDPISGHTALYWYRQSLGQGLEFLIYFQGNSAPDKSGLPSDRFSAERTGGSVSTLTIQRTQQEDSAVYLCASSDRGGSGNTIYFGEGSWLTVV.